The clone carrying this TCR beta chain was found once. Looked up from germline, CDR1 is GTSNPN and CDR2 is SVGIG (reference sequence). Trimming took 4 bases from V and 0 from J, leaving 9 bases between them. This CDR3 is 13 amino acids long. In the authors' workflow: Reference gene primer amplification yielded estimated nucleated cell counts. Measured with immunoSEQ multiplex PCR; TCRdb has only the in-frame clones, and not every one. That table gives V, J and clone size, and the DNA gave D and trimming. Here the sample spans around 250,000 clones, 90% to 95% being singletons. The data are from a study of blood T cell repertoires in COVID-19. Study at large: Sites across the United States, Italy and Spain contributed samples from acute and convalescent COVID-19. PBMCs, B-cell-depleted T cells, or T cells were the source of the cDNA or gDNA that made up the material.

The sample was PBMCs or T cells enriched from blood (not recorded which). This sequence originates from a human donor in a cohort exposed to, infected with or recovered from COVID-19 (not recorded which). The donor label of this sample is uncertain. The chain combines TRBV30 with TRBJ1-1; D gene unclear. The CDR3 spells CAWNPSLNTEAFF. CDR3 nucleotide sequence: TGTGCCTGGAACCCCAGTTTGAACACTGAAGCTTTCTTT.